The source of this TCR beta chain is a study of T cells in Graves' hyperthyroidism and ophthalmopathy. Background on the study: Before any treatment, at initial diagnosis, peripheral blood was collected.

This clonotype has a count of ten or more. Its antigen is not identified. Study-level findings and limits: The majority of expanded thyroid clonotypes above 0.001 also appeared in blood. The model predicted ophthalmopathy a median approximately 6.3 months before onset.

TCR beta CDR3 regions were amplified from RNA. During a first-round RT-PCR of the TCR CDR3, the HTBI primer set was used. TCRdb analysed the multiplex PCR reads with MiXCR anew, one entry per CDR3 protein. The repertoire holds roughly 580,000 distinct CDR3 sequences, with about 15% as singletons. Isolation of PBMCs was performed on 8 to 10 ml fresh peripheral blood. The sequencing input was blood. The source is a woman younger than 45 with Graves' hyperthyroidism that later progressed to Graves' ophthalmopathy.

Here the CDR3 DNA reads TGTGCCAGCAGCTCGGGACTCACTAGCTCCTACGAGCAGTACTTC. Residues: CASSSGLTSSYEQYF. This sequence joins TRBV7-2 and TRBJ2-7, with D possibly TRBD2 on 6 matching bases. CDR1 and CDR2 from the germline V gene are SGHTA and FQGNSA. This CDR3 is 15 amino acids long. Trimming stripped 4 bases from V and 0 bases from J, with 13 bases between.